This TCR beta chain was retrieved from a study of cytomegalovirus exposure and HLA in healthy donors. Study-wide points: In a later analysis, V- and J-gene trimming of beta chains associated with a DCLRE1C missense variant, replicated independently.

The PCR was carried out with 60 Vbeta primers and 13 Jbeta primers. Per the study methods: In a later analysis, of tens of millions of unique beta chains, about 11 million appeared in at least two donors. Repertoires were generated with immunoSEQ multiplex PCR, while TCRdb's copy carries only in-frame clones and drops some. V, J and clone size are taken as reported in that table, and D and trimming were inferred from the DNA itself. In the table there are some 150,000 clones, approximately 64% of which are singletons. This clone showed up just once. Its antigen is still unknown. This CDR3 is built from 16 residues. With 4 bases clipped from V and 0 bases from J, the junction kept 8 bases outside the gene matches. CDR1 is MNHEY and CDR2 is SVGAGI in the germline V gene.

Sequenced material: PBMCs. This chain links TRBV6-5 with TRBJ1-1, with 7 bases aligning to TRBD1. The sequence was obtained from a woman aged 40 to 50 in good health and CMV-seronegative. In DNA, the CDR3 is TGTGCCAGCAGTTCGCAGGGGGTGCTGATGAACACTGAAGCTTTCTTT. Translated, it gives CASSSQGVLMNTEAFF.